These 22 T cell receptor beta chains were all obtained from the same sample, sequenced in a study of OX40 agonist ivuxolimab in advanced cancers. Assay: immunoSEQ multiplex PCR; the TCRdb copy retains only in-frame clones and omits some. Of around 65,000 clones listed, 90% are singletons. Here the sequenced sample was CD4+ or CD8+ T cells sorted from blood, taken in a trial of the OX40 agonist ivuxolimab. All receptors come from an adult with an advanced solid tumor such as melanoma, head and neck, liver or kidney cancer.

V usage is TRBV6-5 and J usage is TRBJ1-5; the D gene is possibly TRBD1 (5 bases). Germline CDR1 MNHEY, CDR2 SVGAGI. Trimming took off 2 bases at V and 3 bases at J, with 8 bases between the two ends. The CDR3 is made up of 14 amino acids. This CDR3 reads CASSYRQNNQPQHF. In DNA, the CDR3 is TGTGCCAGCAGTTACCGACAGAACAATCAGCCCCAGCATTTT.

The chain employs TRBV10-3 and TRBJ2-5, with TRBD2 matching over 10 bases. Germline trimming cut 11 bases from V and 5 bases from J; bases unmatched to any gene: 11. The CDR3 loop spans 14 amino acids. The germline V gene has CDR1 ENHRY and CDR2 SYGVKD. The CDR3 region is CAVASGSPGETQYF. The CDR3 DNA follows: TGTGCCGTAGCTAGCGGGAGCCCCGGGGAGACCCAGTACTTC.

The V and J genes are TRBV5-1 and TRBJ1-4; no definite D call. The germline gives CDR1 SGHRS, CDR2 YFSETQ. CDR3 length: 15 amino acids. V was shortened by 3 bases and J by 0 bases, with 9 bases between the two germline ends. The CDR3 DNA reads TGCGCCAGCAGCTCGGACCCTACAACTAATGAAAAACTGTTTTTT. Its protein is CASSSDPTTNEKLFF.

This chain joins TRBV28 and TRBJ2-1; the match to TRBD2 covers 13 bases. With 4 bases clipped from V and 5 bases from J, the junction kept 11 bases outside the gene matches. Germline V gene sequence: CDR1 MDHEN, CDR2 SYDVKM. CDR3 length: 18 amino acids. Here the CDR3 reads CASSSGQLAGGANNEQFF. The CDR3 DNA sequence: TGTGCCAGCAGTTCCGGGCAACTAGCGGGAGGGGCCAACAATGAGCAGTTCTTC.

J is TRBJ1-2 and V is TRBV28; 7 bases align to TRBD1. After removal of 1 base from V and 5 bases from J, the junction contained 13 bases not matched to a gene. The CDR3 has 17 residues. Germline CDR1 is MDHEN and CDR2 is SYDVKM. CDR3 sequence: CASSLSVPTTGRYGYTF. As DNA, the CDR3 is TGTGCCAGCAGTTTATCCGTCCCTACGACAGGGAGGTATGGCTACACCTTC.

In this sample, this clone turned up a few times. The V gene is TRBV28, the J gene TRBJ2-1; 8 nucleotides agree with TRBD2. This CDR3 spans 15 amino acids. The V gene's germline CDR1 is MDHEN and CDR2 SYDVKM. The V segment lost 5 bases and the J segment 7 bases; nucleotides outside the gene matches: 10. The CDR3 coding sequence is TGTGCCAGCAGTGTTAGCGGACTAGCCCAAAATGAGCAGTTCTTC. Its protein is CASSVSGLAQNEQFF.

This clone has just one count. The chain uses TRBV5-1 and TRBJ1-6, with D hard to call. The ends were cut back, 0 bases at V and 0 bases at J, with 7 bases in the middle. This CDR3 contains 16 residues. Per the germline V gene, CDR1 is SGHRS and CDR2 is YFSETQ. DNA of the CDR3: TGCGCCAGCAGCTTGGGAAGATACTCCTATAATTCACCCCTCCACTTT. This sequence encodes CASSLGRYSYNSPLHF.

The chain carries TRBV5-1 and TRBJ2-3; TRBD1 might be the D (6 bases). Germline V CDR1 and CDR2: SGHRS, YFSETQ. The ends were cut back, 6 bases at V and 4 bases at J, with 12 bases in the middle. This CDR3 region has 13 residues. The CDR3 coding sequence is TGCGCCAGCATGGTCAGGGGTGCAGATACGCAGTATTTT. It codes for CASMVRGADTQYF.

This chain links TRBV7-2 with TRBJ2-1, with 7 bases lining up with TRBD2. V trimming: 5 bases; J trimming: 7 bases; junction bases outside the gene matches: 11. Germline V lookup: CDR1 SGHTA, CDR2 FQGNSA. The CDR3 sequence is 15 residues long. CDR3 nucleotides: TGTGCCAGCAGCCTTAGCGGGCGCAGGTGGAATGAGCAGTTCTTC. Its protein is CASSLSGRRWNEQFF.

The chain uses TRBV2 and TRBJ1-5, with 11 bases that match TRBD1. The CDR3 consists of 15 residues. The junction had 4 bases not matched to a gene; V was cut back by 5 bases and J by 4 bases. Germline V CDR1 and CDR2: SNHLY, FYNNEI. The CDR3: CASSRDRGSNQPQHF. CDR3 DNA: TGTGCCAGCAGTCGGGACAGGGGGAGTAATCAGCCCCAGCATTTT.

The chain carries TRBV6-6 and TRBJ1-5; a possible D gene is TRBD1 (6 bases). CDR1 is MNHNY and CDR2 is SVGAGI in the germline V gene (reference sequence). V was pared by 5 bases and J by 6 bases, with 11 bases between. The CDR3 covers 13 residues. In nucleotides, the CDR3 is TGTGCCAGCAGTCCTCAGGGGAGTCAGCCCCAGCATTTT. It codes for CASSPQGSQPQHF.

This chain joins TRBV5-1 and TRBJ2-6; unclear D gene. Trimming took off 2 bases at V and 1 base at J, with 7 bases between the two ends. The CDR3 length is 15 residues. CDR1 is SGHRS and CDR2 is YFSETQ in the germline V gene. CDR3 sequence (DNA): TGCGCCAGCAGCTTAACAGTTTCTGGGGCCAACGTCCTGACTTTC. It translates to CASSLTVSGANVLTF. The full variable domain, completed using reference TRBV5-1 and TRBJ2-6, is KAGVTQTPRYLIKTRGQQVTLSCSPISGHRSVSWYQQTPGQGLQFLFEYFSETQRNKGNFPGRFSGRQFSNSRSEMNVSTLELGDSALYLCASSLTVSGANVLTFGAGSRLTVL.

CDR3 residues: CASSEYTTRKDEQYF. In DNA, the CDR3 is TGTGCCAGCAGTGAATACACGACTAGAAAAGACGAGCAGTACTTC. The chain employs TRBV6-1 and TRBJ2-7; D is possibly TRBD2 (6 bases). Germline lookup yields CDR1 MNHNS and CDR2 SASEGT. V lost 2 bases, J lost 5 bases, and 16 bases lay in between. There are 15 residues in the CDR3.

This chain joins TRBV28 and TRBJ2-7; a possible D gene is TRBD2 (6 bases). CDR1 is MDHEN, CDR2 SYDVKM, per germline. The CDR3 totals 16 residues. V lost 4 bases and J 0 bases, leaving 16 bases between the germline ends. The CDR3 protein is CASSSPSVYLSYEQYF. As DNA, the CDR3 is TGTGCCAGCAGTTCACCTAGCGTATACCTCTCCTACGAGCAGTACTTC.

The CDR3 here is CASSPDTAEAFF. For the CDR3, the DNA is TGTGCCAGCTCACCAGATACAGCTGAAGCTTTCTTT. The rearrangement joins TRBV18 to TRBJ1-1; no firm D call. V was pared by 2 bases and J by 6 bases, with 7 bases between. The V gene's germline CDR1 is KGHSH and CDR2 LQKENI. The CDR3 spans 12 residues. Variable domain in full (rest from reference TRBV18 and TRBJ1-1): NAGVMQNPRHLVRRRGQEARLRCSPMKGHSHVYWYRQLPEEGLKFMVYLQKENIIDESGMPKERFSAEFPKEGPSILRIQQVVRGDSAAYFCASSPDTAEAFFGQGTRLTVV.

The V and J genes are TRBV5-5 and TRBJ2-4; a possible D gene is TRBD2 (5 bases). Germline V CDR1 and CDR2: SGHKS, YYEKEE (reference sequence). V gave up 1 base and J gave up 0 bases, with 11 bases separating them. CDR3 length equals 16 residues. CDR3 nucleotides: TGTGCCAGCAGCTTGCTAGCCGCCTTAGCCAAAAACATTCAGTACTTC. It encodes CASSLLAALAKNIQYF. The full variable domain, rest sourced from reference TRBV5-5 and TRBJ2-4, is DAGVTQSPTHLIKTRGQQVTLRCSPISGHKSVSWYQQVLGQGPQFIFQYYEKEERGRGNFPDRFSARQFPNYSSELNVNALLLGDSALYLCASSLLAALAKNIQYFGAGTRLSVL.

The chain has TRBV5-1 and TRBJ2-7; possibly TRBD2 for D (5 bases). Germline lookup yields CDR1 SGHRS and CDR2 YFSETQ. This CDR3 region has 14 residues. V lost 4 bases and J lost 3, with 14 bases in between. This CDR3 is CASSPDFAGYEQYF. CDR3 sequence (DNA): TGCGCCAGCAGCCCCGATTTTGCGGGCTACGAGCAGTACTTC.

CDR3 amino acids: CASSSGQGSGYTF. CDR3 nucleotides: TGTGCCAGCAGCTCGGGACAGGGGAGTGGCTACACCTTC. The chain couples TRBV11-3 to TRBJ1-2; 10 positions agree with TRBD1. CDR1 and CDR2 (germline): SGHNT, YENEEA. The J segment lost 7 bases and the V segment lost 4 bases, leaving 3 bases of the junction unmatched. The CDR3 spans 13 residues.

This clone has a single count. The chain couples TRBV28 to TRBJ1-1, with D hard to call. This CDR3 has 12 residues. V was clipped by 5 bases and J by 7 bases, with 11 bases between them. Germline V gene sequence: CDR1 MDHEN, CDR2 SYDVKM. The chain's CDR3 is CASSQRRNEAFF. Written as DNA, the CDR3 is TGTGCCAGCAGTCAACGACGTAATGAAGCTTTCTTT.

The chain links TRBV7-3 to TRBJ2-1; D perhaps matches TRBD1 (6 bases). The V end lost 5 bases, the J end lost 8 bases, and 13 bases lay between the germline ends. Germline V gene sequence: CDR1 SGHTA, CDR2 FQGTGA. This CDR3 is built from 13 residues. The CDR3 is CASSPQGYDEQFF. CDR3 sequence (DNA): TGTGCCAGCAGCCCACAGGGTTACGATGAGCAGTTCTTC.

CDR3 sequence reads: CASSLTGLPLQETQYF. The CDR3 DNA follows: TGCGCCAGCAGTTTAACGGGACTGCCCCTCCAAGAGACCCAGTACTTC. The rearrangement joins TRBV5-1 to TRBJ2-5; tentative D call: TRBD2 (6 bases). V was shortened by 5 bases and J by 1 base, with 18 bases between the two germline ends. Germline assignment: CDR1 SGHRS and CDR2 YFSETQ. The CDR3 length is 16 residues.

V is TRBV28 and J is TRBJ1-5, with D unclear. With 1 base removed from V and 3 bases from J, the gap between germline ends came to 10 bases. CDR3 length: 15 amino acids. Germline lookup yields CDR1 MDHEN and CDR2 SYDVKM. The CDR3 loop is CASSLLGPNNQPQHF. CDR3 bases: TGTGCCAGCAGTTTATTGGGTCCAAACAATCAGCCCCAGCATTTT.